This T cell receptor (beta chain) was recorded in a study of blood T cell repertoires in COVID-19. Overall study context: Spain, Italy and the United States supplied samples that represented acute and convalescent COVID-19. PBMCs, B-cell-depleted T cells, or T cells provided the cDNA or gDNA that made up the material.

Enrolled during active infection, Seattle patients were then followed longitudinally. This CDR3 comprises 14 residues. The trim removed 6 bases at V and 3 bases at J, leaving 4 bases unmatched. CDR1 is SGHTA and CDR2 is FQGTGA in the germline V gene. As originally analysed: Estimation of nucleated cell counts relied on the amplification of reference gene primers. Data came from immunoSEQ multiplex PCR; TCRdb stores just in-frame clones and leaves some out. V and J calls plus clone size are reproduced from that table; the DNA served to infer D and trimming. The sample consists of some 180,000 clones, 80% to 85% of them appearing once.

The genes are TRBV7-3 and TRBJ2-7, with 11 bases identical to TRBD1. The sequenced sample was peripheral blood. The TCR originated in a middle-aged woman with COVID-19, enrolled during active disease. This CDR3 reads CASSLGQGGYEQYF. The CDR3 nucleotides read TGTGCCAGCAGTCTGGGACAGGGGGGCTACGAGCAGTACTTC. The full variable domain, rest sourced from reference TRBV7-3 and TRBJ2-7, is GAGVSQTPSNKVTEKGKYVELRCDPISGHTALYWYRQSLGQGPEFLIYFQGTGAADDSGLPNDRFFAVRPEGSVSTLKIQRTERGDSAVYLCASSLGQGGYEQYFGPGTRLTVT.